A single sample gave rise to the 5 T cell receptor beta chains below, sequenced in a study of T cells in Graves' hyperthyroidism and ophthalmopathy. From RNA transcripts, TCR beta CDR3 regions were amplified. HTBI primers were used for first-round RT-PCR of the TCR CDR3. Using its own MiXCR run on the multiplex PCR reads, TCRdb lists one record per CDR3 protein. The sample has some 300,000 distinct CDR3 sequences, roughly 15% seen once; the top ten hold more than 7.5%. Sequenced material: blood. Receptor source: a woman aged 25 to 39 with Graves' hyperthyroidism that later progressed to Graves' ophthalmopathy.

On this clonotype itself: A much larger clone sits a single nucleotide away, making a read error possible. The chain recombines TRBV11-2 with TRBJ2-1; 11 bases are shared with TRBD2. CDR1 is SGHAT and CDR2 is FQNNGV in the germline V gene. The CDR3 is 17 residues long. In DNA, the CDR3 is TGTGCCCGCAGCCGGGGGTGGGGGACTAGCGGTCACAATGAGCAGTTCTTC. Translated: CARSRGWGTSGHNEQFF.

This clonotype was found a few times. The chain's CDR3 is CASSDSESWGGDYNEQFF. The CDR3 DNA is TGTGCCAGCAGTGACTCAGAATCATGGGGCGGGGACTACAATGAGCAGTTCTTC. J is TRBJ2-1 and V is TRBV2; tentatively, D is TRBD2 (6 bases). Germline V gene data show CDR1 as SNHLY and CDR2 as FYNNEI. The CDR3 has 18 amino acids. The germline V and J ends were trimmed by 3 bases and 3 bases, with 21 bases remaining between them. Full variable domain (outside the CDR3, taken from reference TRBV2 and TRBJ2-1): EPEVTQTPSHQVTQMGQEVILRCVPISNHLYFYWYRQILGQKVEFLVSFYNNEISEKSEIFDDQFSVERPDGSNFTLKIRSTKLEDSAMYFCASSDSESWGGDYNEQFFGPGTRLTVL.

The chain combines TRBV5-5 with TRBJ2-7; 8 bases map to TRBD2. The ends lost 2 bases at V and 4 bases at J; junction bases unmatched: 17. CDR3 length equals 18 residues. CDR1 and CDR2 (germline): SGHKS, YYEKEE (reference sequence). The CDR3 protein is CASSFGLAGGRANYEQYF. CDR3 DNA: TGTGCCAGCAGCTTTGGTCTGGCGGGGGGCAGGGCTAATTACGAGCAGTACTTC.

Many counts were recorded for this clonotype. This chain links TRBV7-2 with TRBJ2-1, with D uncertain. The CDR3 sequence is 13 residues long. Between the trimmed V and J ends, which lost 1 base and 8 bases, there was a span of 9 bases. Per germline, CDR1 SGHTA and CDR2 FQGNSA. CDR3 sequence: CASSLVGFDEQFF. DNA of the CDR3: TGTGCCAGCAGCTTAGTAGGCTTCGATGAGCAGTTCTTC. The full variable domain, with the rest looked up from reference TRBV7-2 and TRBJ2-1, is GAGVSQSPSNKVTEKGKDVELRCDPISGHTALYWYRQSLGQGLEFLIYFQGNSAPDKSGLPSDRFSAERTGGSVSTLTIQRTQQEDSAVYLCASSLVGFDEQFFGPGTRLTVL.

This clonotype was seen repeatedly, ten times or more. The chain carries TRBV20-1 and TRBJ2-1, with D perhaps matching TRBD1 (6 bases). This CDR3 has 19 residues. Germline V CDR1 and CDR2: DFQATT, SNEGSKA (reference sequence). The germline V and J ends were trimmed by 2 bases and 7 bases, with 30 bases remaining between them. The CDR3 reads CSARNLYPSWAGESNEQFF. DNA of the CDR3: TGCAGTGCTAGAAACTTGTACCCCTCGTGGGCAGGGGAATCGAATGAGCAGTTCTTC.